Below, one T cell receptor (beta chain) is given with its context. RNA amounts of roughly 0.45 to 1 ug underwent reverse transcription with random hexamers. It was immunoSEQ multiplex PCR that amplified TCR beta CDR3 across 54 Vbeta and 13 Jbeta. Each CDR3 protein is one row after TCRdb ran MiXCR on the immunoSEQ multiplex PCR reads. The profile shows about 200,000 distinct CDR3 sequences, over 90% of them singletons. This sample stems from a study of CD8 T cells in Susac syndrome. The CDR3 contains 12 residues. V was clipped by 7 bases and J by 5 bases, with 10 bases between them. The patients serving as multiple sclerosis controls were treatment-naive. They had stable or active relapsing-remitting disease and fulfilled revised McDonald criteria. Purification of the CD8+ and CD4+ T cells relied on negative isolation, and TEMRA cells underwent FACS enrichment.

Sample: CD4+ T cells from PBMCs. This rearrangement joins TRBV23-1 to TRBJ2-3; D is uncertain. TRBV23-1 is flagged as an ORF with uncertain function. This sequence originates from a human donor with multiple sclerosis. The CDR3 DNA is TGCGCCAGCACCGGCGTGAAAGATACGCAGTATTTT. This translates into CASTGVKDTQYF.